Listed below are T cell receptor beta chains from one sample, sequenced in a study of cytomegalovirus exposure and HLA in healthy donors. Clones were sequenced by immunoSEQ multiplex PCR, and TCRdb holds only the in-frame ones, with some missing. The sample consists of over 100,000 clones, around nine tenths of them appearing once. Input material: PBMCs. The receptors come from a woman between 25 and 40 years old in good health and CMV-seronegative. The CDR3 runs from the conserved cysteine through the conserved F or W. D genes are given only for firm matches. A clone size is listed for some rows: how often the clone was seen (once, few, many), or a class if it is expanded.

D	V	J	size	CDR3	DNA
-	TRBV7-2	TRBJ1-2	-	CASSLTTNYGYTF	TGTGCCAGCAGCTTAACAACTAACTATGGCTACACCTTC
-	TRBV30	TRBJ2-3	-	CAWSVLKSTDTQYF	TGTGCCTGGAGTGTACTTAAGAGCACAGATACGCAGTATTTT
TRBD1	TRBV30	TRBJ2-7	-	CAWTGGYDQYF	TGTGCCTGGACAGGGGGTTACGATCAGTACTTC
TRBD1	TRBV19	TRBJ2-1	-	CASYRGNEQFF	TGTGCCAGTTACAGGGGCAATGAGCAGTTCTTC
-	TRBV2	TRBJ2-7	-	CASRWRNAYEQYF	TGTGCCAGCAGGTGGCGGAATGCGTACGAGCAGTACTTC
TRBD1	TRBV28	TRBJ1-2	-	CASSLLNRGHYGYTF	TGTGCCAGCAGTTTACTCAACAGGGGTCACTATGGCTACACCTTC
TRBD1	TRBV30	TRBJ2-3	few	CAWSVLGTGRTDTQYF	TGTGCCTGGAGTGTACTAGGGACAGGGCGCACAGATACGCAGTATTTT
TRBD1	TRBV27	TRBJ1-6	-	CASTRGTGAFSPLHF	TGTGCCAGCACCCGGGGGACAGGGGCTTTTTCACCCCTCCACTTT
-	TRBV7-9	TRBJ1-4	-	CASTQRPTNEKLFF	TGTGCCAGCACCCAGCGACCGACTAATGAAAAACTGTTTTTT
-	TRBV7-3	TRBJ1-1	-	CASSLLPGTEAFF	TGTGCCAGCAGCTTGTTACCAGGCACTGAAGCTTTCTTT
TRBD2	TRBV15	TRBJ2-1	-	CATSGGLAGGLNEQFF	TGTGCCACCAGCGGGGGCCTGGCGGGAGGCTTGAATGAGCAGTTCTTC
TRBD2	TRBV7-8	TRBJ2-7	-	CASSPFEGYIGGRAGEQYF	TGTGCCAGCAGCCCCTTCGAGGGGTATATCGGCGGGAGGGCTGGCGAGCAGTACTTC
-	TRBV5-4	TRBJ2-1	-	CASSPGDEQFF	TGTGCCAGCAGCCCGGGGGATGAGCAGTTCTTC
-	TRBV7-9	TRBJ2-1	-	CSYAPQGNEQFF	TGTTCCTACGCACCCCAGGGAAATGAGCAGTTCTTC
-	TRBV10-1	TRBJ1-1	-	CASLLWPRMNTEAFF	TGCGCCAGCCTCCTGTGGCCTCGAATGAACACTGAAGCTTTCTTT
-	TRBV30	TRBJ1-4	-	CAWRNRVEGEKLFF	TGTGCCTGGAGGAACAGGGTTGAGGGTGAAAAACTGTTTTTT
TRBD2	TRBV13	TRBJ2-1	-	CASSLGLGTSGMSSSYNEQFF	TGTGCCAGCAGCTTAGGCCTTGGGACTAGCGGGATGTCTAGCTCCTACAATGAGCAGTTCTTC
TRBD2	TRBV7-8	TRBJ2-7	-	CASSLGGVGGGYEQYF	TGTGCCAGCAGCTTAGGGGGGGTAGGCGGGGGCTACGAGCAGTACTTC
-	TRBV27	TRBJ2-7	-	CASSLSAGSYEQYF	TGTGCCAGCAGTTTATCCGCGGGGTCCTACGAGCAGTACTTC
TRBD2	TRBV19	TRBJ2-5	-	CASSIGGLGGRRETQYF	TGTGCCAGTAGTATAGGAGGTTTGGGCGGGAGAAGAGAGACCCAGTACTTC
TRBD2	TRBV19	TRBJ2-1	-	CASSDGGGSNEQFF	TGTGCCAGTAGCGACGGGGGGGGCTCAAATGAGCAGTTCTTC
TRBD2	TRBV5-1	TRBJ2-1	-	CASSLEVAGVDEQFF	TGCGCCAGCAGCTTGGAGGTAGCGGGAGTGGATGAGCAGTTCTTC
-	TRBV4-3	TRBJ2-7	-	CASSQDRLIASYEQYF	TGCGCCAGCAGCCAAGATCGATTAATTGCGTCCTACGAGCAGTACTTC
TRBD2	TRBV28	TRBJ2-5	-	CASASGGPQETQYF	TGTGCCAGCGCTAGCGGGGGTCCCCAAGAGACCCAGTACTTC
-	TRBV5-8	TRBJ1-4	few	CASSFTGTANEKLFF	TGTGCCAGCAGCTTCACAGGCACGGCTAATGAAAAACTGTTTTTT
-	TRBV7-2	TRBJ1-2	-	CASSLDLVYGYTF	TGTGCCAGCAGCCTCGACCTAGTCTATGGCTACACCTTC
TRBD1	TRBV10-1	TRBJ1-1	-	CASSESVFRRGLRTEAFF	TGCGCCAGCAGTGAGTCCGTCTTTAGGAGGGGGCTACGCACTGAAGCTTTCTTT
TRBD2	TRBV7-6	TRBJ2-3	-	CASSPHGTSRGTNTDTQYF	TGTGCCAGCAGCCCACACGGGACTAGTAGGGGCACGAACACAGATACGCAGTATTTT
TRBD2	TRBV11-2	TRBJ2-7	-	CASSSGLAMGYEQYF	TGTGCCAGCAGCTCCGGACTAGCGATGGGTTACGAGCAGTACTTC
TRBD1	TRBV18	TRBJ1-1	-	CASDGQGNTEAFF	TGTGCCAGCGATGGACAGGGGAACACTGAAGCTTTCTTT
TRBD1	TRBV4-3	TRBJ2-7	-	CASSQGLGQGIFYEQYF	TGCGCCAGCAGCCAAGGCCTGGGACAGGGTATCTTCTACGAGCAGTACTTC
-	TRBV12-5	TRBJ2-1	-	CASGLVGEESRQFF	TGTGCTAGTGGTTTGGTCGGTGAGGAATCAAGGCAGTTCTTC
-	TRBV7-3	TRBJ1-5	-	CASSTRDPGVDQPQHF	TGTGCCAGCAGCACCCGAGACCCGGGGGTGGATCAGCCCCAGCATTTT
TRBD1	TRBV11-2	TRBJ2-7	-	CASSLTAGGLISYEQYF	TGTGCCAGCAGCTTAACGGCAGGGGGTTTGATATCTTACGAGCAGTACTTC
-	TRBV10-3	TRBJ2-7	-	CAISRQGTYEQYF	TGTGCCATCAGTCGGCAGGGGACCTACGAGCAGTACTTC
-	TRBV18	TRBJ2-2	-	CASSPSEDTGELFF	TGTGCCAGCTCACCAAGCGAGGACACCGGGGAGCTGTTTTTT
TRBD1	TRBV28	TRBJ1-1	few	CASSADRGNTEAFF	TGTGCCAGCAGTGCGGACAGGGGGAACACTGAAGCTTTCTTT
-	TRBV7-2	TRBJ2-5	-	CASSLAFRAETQYF	TGTGCCAGCAGCTTAGCGTTCCGTGCGGAGACCCAGTACTTC
-	TRBV15	TRBJ2-3	-	CATSFRQASTDTQYF	TGTGCCACCAGCTTTCGACAGGCTAGCACAGATACGCAGTATTTT
-	TRBV7-2	TRBJ2-7	-	CASSPRSSYEQYF	TGTGCCAGCAGCCCCCGCAGCTCCTACGAGCAGTACTTC
TRBD1	TRBV5-1	TRBJ2-7	-	CASSLEGQGGSKQYF	TGCGCCAGCAGCCTAGAGGGACAGGGTGGGAGTAAGCAGTACTTC
TRBD2	TRBV19	TRBJ2-2	-	CASTLGGVGSGELFF	TGTGCCAGTACCCTGGGAGGGGTGGGCAGCGGGGAGCTGTTTTTT
-	TRBV25-1	TRBJ2-6	many	CASSKDRFTISGANVLTF	TGTGCCAGCAGTAAAGACAGGTTTACTATCTCTGGGGCCAACGTCCTGACTTTC
-	TRBV5-1	TRBJ1-5	-	CASSQEGINQPQHF	TGCGCCAGCAGCCAAGAGGGAATCAATCAGCCCCAGCATTTT
TRBD2	TRBV28	TRBJ2-5	-	CASSLGTSGYQETQYF	TGTGCCAGCAGTTTGGGGACTAGCGGGTACCAAGAGACCCAGTACTTC
TRBD1	TRBV5-1	TRBJ2-7	-	CASSYGQGYEQYF	TGCGCCAGCAGCTATGGACAGGGCTACGAGCAGTACTTC
TRBD2	TRBV19	TRBJ2-1	-	CASSLGAGPYNEQFF	TGTGCCAGTAGTTTGGGAGCGGGACCTTACAATGAGCAGTTCTTC
-	TRBV5-5	TRBJ2-2	once	CASSFWTTNTGELFF	TGTGCCAGCAGCTTCTGGACAACGAACACCGGGGAGCTGTTTTTT
-	TRBV7-9	TRBJ2-1	-	CASSFLDGSSYNEQFF	TGTGCCAGCAGCTTTTTGGACGGGAGCTCCTACAATGAGCAGTTCTTC
TRBD1	TRBV5-1	TRBJ2-2	few	CASSPRTGTNTGELFF	TGCGCCAGCAGCCCACGGACAGGGACGAACACCGGGGAGCTGTTTTTT
-	TRBV4-1	TRBJ2-6	-	CASSPGRVNSGANVLTF	TGCGCCAGCAGCCCCGGCAGGGTCAACTCTGGGGCCAACGTCCTGACTTTC
TRBD1	TRBV4-3	TRBJ2-7	-	CASSQGTGYAYEQYF	TGCGCCAGCAGCCAAGGGACAGGGTATGCCTACGAGCAGTACTTC
-	TRBV6-1	TRBJ1-1	-	CASSEFRNTEAFF	TGTGCCAGCAGTGAATTCAGGAACACTGAAGCTTTCTTT
TRBD1	TRBV19	TRBJ2-3	-	CASSIEGQYTDTQYF	TGTGCCAGTAGTATCGAGGGACAGTACACAGATACGCAGTATTTT
TRBD1	TRBV30	TRBJ1-6	-	CAWSTGQNSPLHF	TGTGCCTGGTCGACGGGACAGAATTCACCCCTCCACTTT